The 11 T cell receptor beta chains below all came from one sample that was sequenced in a study of liver allograft versus peripheral blood T cells. Study in general: Transplanted livers and recipients' peripheral blood had their T cell receptor repertoires compared.

TCRdb reanalysed the reads using MiXCR and keeps one entry per CDR3 protein. The table shows approximately 12,000 distinct CDR3 sequences, with around 23% occurring only once. Receptor source: a human patient who had a liver transplant. Some T cells may be the graft donor's.

This clonotype is termed medium-sized (0.01 to 0.1%). The chain carries TRBV6-6 and TRBJ1-1; possibly TRBD1 for D (5 bases). Germline CDR1 MNHNY, CDR2 SVGAGI (reference sequence). V lost 4 bases and J lost 1, with 13 bases in between. The CDR3 runs 15 residues. The CDR3 protein is CASSSPGNPNTEAFF. The CDR3, as DNA: TGTGCCAGCAGTTCCCCAGGGAACCCGAACACTGAAGCTTTCTTT.

This clonotype is labeled as medium-sized (0.01 to 0.1%). The rearrangement uses TRBV19 and TRBJ2-6; TRBD2 might be the D (5 bases). Germline CDR1 is LNHDA and CDR2 is SQIVND (reference sequence). There are 15 residues in the CDR3. The V gene lost 7 bases and the J gene lost 2 bases, with 12 bases spanning the gap. The DNA for the CDR3 is TGTGCCAGTACCGACCGGCGGGCTGGGGCCAACGTCCTGACTTTC. Amino acid sequence: CASTDRRAGANVLTF.

The V gene is TRBV3-1, the J gene TRBJ1-2, with 8 nucleotides matching TRBD1. V gave up 2 bases and J gave up 4 bases; unmatched junction bases: 3. The CDR3 spans 14 residues. In germline, CDR1 is LGHDT, CDR2 YNNKEL (reference sequence). CDR3 sequence (DNA): TGTGCCAGCAGCCAATTCACAGGGGGCTATGGCTACACCTTC. Amino acids: CASSQFTGGYGYTF.

This clonotype has just a few counts. The chain is built from TRBV27 and TRBJ1-2; 7 bases are a match to TRBD1. CDR1 MNHEY and CDR2 SMNVEV come from the germline V gene (reference sequence). The trim removed 8 bases at V and 3 bases at J, leaving 9 bases unmatched. The CDR3 consists of 14 residues. CDR3 in amino acids: CASQQGKRDYGYTF. The DNA of the CDR3 is TGTGCCAGCCAACAGGGGAAAAGGGACTATGGCTACACCTTC.

Only a few counts were recorded for this clonotype. The chain joins TRBV5-6 to TRBJ2-1, with D tentatively TRBD2 (7 bases). V gave up 2 bases and J gave up 10 bases, with 16 bases separating them. The CDR3 is made up of 14 amino acids. CDR1 is SGHDT and CDR2 is YYEEEE in the germline V gene. The CDR3 loop is CASSFKGGFDEQFF. CDR3 DNA sequence: TGTGCCAGCAGCTTCAAGGGGGGGTTTGACGAGCAGTTCTTC. The full variable domain, rest sourced from reference TRBV5-6 and TRBJ2-1, is DAGVTQSPTHLIKTRGQQVTLRCSPKSGHDTVSWYQQALGQGPQFIFQYYEEEERQRGNFPDRFSGHQFPNYSSELNVNALLLGDSALYLCASSFKGGFDEQFFGPGTRLTVL.

This clonotype was seen a handful of times. The chain has TRBV24-1 and TRBJ1-5; tentatively, D is TRBD1 (5 bases). Germline CDR1 KGHDR, CDR2 SFDVKD. V lost 5 bases, J lost 4 bases, and 11 bases lay in between. There are 14 residues in the CDR3. The CDR3 DNA reads TGTGCCACCAGTGGTGCTGGGGGTAATCAGCCCCAGCATTTT. This translates into CATSGAGGNQPQHF.

This clonotype has only a few counts. The rearrangement uses TRBV6-1 and TRBJ2-7, with 7 nucleotides matching TRBD1. V was pared by 6 bases and J by 3 bases, with 8 bases of the junction left unmatched. CDR3 length: 14 residues. Germline values: CDR1 MNHNS, CDR2 SASEGT. CDR3 amino acids: CASSETGSSYEQYF. CDR3 sequence (DNA): TGTGCCAGCAGCGAGACAGGGAGCAGCTACGAGCAGTACTTC.

The chain links TRBV5-6 to TRBJ1-2; tentative D call: TRBD1 (5 bases). The CDR3 sequence is 14 residues long. Germline V gives CDR1 SGHDT, CDR2 YYEEEE. V was trimmed by 4 bases and J by 4 bases, leaving 14 bases between them. CDR3 amino acids: CASSLDGHTYGYTF. In nucleotides, the CDR3 is TGTGCCAGCAGCCTTGATGGACACACCTATGGCTACACCTTC.

This clonotype was recorded a few times. The chain employs TRBV7-9 and TRBJ1-1, with TRBD1 matching over 7 bases. This CDR3 is 15 amino acids long. CDR1 is SEHNR and CDR2 is FQNEAQ in the germline V gene (reference sequence). The J segment lost 0 bases and the V segment lost 4 bases, leaving 5 bases of the junction unmatched. The CDR3 spells CASSSMGQMNTEAFF. The DNA for the CDR3 is TGTGCCAGCAGCTCTATGGGACAGATGAACACTGAAGCTTTCTTT.

A few counts support this clonotype. This chain uses TRBV7-9 with TRBJ1-5, with 8 bases fitting TRBD1. With V trimmed by 3 bases and J by 3 bases, 4 bases remained unmatched. Germline CDR1 and CDR2: SEHNR and FQNEAQ (reference sequence). The CDR3 has 15 amino acids. The CDR3 DNA follows: TGTGCCAGCAGCTTGGGACAGGCCACCAATCAGCCCCAGCATTTT. This gives the protein CASSLGQATNQPQHF.

At least ten counts were recorded for this clonotype. The chain joins TRBV18 to TRBJ2-4; unclear D gene. V was shortened by 6 bases and J by 8 bases, with 23 bases between the two germline ends. This CDR3 region has 16 residues. Germline lookup yields CDR1 KGHSH and CDR2 LQKENI. This CDR3 is CASSPLPSKPEYIQYF. The CDR3 region has the DNA TGTGCCAGCTCGCCCCTTCCCTCAAAACCGGAGTACATTCAGTACTTC.